The entry that follows covers one T cell receptor beta chain sequence. Its antigen is unidentified. This sample was included in a study of OX40 agonist ivuxolimab in advanced cancers. Study summary: An anti-OX40 (CD134) antibody with agonistic activity, ivuxolimab, was administered to patients. Patients enrolled in dose escalation were diagnosed with hepatocellular carcinoma, melanoma, renal cell or head and neck cancer. Of the participants, approximately 38% had some prior anti-PD-1, anti-PD-L1 or anti-CTLA-4 therapy, which was allowed. Notes on the study in general: Dose levels from 0.1 to 3.0 mg/kg saw CD4+ and CD8+ blood T cells expand clonally by week 6.

Profiling relied on immunoSEQ multiplex PCR, and the TCRdb table lists in-frame clones only, not all of them. The profile shows under 85,000 clones, approximately 91% of them singletons. CDR1 and CDR2 (germline): LNHDA, SQIVND (reference sequence). Trimming removed 5 bases from V and 7 bases from J; junction bases left unmatched: 4. This CDR3 region has 12 residues. The sequencing here drew on CD4+ or CD8+ T cells sorted from blood, taken in a trial of the OX40 agonist ivuxolimab. The V call is TRBV19, the J call TRBJ1-2; 7 bases are shared with TRBD1. The receptor's source is an adult with an advanced solid tumor such as melanoma, head and neck, liver or kidney cancer. The CDR3, as DNA: TGTGCCAGTAGTTTGACAGGGTTTGGCTACACCTTC. As protein: CASSLTGFGYTF.